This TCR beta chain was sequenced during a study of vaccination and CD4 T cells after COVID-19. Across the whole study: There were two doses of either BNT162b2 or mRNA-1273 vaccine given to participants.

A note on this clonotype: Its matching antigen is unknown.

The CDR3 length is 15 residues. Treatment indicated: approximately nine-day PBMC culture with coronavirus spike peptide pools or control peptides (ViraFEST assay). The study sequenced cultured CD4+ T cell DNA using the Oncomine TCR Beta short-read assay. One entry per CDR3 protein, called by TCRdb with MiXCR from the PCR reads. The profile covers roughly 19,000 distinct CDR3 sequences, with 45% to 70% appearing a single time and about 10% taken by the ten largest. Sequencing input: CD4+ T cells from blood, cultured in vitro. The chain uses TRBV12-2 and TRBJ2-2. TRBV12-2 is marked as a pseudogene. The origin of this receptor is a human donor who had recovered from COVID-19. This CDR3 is CASRYDIANTGELFF. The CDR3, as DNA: TGTGCAAGTCGCTATGACATTGCGAACACCGGGGAGCTGTTTTTT.